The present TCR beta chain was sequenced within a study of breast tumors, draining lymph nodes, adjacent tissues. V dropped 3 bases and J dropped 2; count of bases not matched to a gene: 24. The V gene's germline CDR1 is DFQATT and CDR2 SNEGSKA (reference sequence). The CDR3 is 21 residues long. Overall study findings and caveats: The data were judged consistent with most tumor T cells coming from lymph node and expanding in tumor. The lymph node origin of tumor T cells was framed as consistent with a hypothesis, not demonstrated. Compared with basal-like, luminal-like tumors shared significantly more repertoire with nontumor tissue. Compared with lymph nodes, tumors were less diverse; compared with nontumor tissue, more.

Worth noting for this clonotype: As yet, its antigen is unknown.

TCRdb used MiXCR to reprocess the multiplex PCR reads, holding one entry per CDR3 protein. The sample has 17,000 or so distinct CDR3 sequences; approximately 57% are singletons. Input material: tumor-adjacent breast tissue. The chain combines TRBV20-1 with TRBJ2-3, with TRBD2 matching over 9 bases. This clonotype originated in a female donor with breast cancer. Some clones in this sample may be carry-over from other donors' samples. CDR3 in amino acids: CSASSGLAGGRPPPDTDTQYF. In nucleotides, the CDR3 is TGCAGTGCTAGCTCGGGACTAGCAGGGGGGAGGCCCCCGCCCGACACAGATACGCAGTATTTT.